This TCR beta chain derives from a study of cytomegalovirus exposure and HLA in healthy donors (dated by TCRdb to the late 2010s). At the level of the whole study: In an earlier analysis of roughly 590 of the donors, roughly 300 Gb of sequence data and 90 million to 120 million unique TCR beta sequences from about 179 million T cells were reported. An early release covering roughly 640 HLA-typed donors comprised roughly 300 gigabases of sequencing data and 85 million or so unique TCR sequences. Of the 300 to 400 genotyped donors, approximately 80% fell in the genetic ancestry cluster associated with self-reported Caucasian donors. The study was designed to test whether signatures of past pathogen exposure could be identified by cataloging public T cell receptors. Using immunosequencing, the study profiled T cell repertoires from some 670 subjects and related those repertoires to cytomegalovirus serostatus. In addition to the first cohort of 650 to 800 subjects, a separate validation cohort of 120 different subjects was used. High-throughput TCR immunosequencing, statistical association of individual TCRs with disease status, and machine learning were combined to predict cytomegalovirus infection status. A later analysis re-examined previously published TCR beta repertoires from just over 650 donors and added high-resolution HLA genotyping to investigate patterns of TCR occurrence. Rather than using new phenotypic data, the later analysis identified candidate immune exposures from TCR beta sequences and from how often those sequences occurred across donors. To decide whether each TCR beta V gene segment behaved as functional or pseudogenic, an earlier analysis of fewer than 750 of the donors relied on high-throughput TCR beta sequencing. Donor age, sex, ethnicity and CMV serostatus were collected together with the repertoire data. A later genetic analysis used genome-wide SNP genotypes for 398 of the 666 donors, treating that subset as a discovery cohort. All discovery cohort repertoires had been generated using a single sequencing platform. Both class I and class II loci were covered by HLA typing, at four-digit resolution. The number of donors typed differed by locus, with about 629-630 for A, B, C, DRB1 and DQB1, roughly 520 for DQA1, 600 to 610 for DPA1, and around 450 for DPB1. Because of strong linkage in the cohort, roughly five DR-DQ haplotypes were treated as single units for association and clustering. Among around 400 genotyped donors of the cohort, an average of about 220,000 unique TCR beta nucleotide sequences was sequenced per donor, of which 15% to 20% were non-productive.

This clone was picked up many times. The antigen it binds to is not known. No base qualities exist here, and no much larger clone lies one base off it. The method behind the library was the immunoSEQ multiplex PCR assay. For the multiplex PCR, a mixture combining 60 forward primers for TCR Vbeta segments and 13 reverse primers for TCR Jbeta segments was used. Amplification of the CDR3 region of rearranged TCR beta genes was performed with a multiplex PCR assay on genomic DNA. The amplified TCR beta libraries were sequenced on the Illumina HiSeq System as 87-base-pair reads. Under the source paper's analysis protocol: A later analysis counted about 80 million unique TCR beta chains across the 600 to 850 repertoires, and 9 million to 14 million of these chains were shared by at least two donors. Raw reads were error-corrected and collapsed into unique sequences by a nearest-neighbor algorithm in which closely related sequences were merged to remove PCR and sequencing errors. To assign V, D and J gene segments, CDR3 sequences were aligned to IMGT reference sequences. For a sequence to be retained, a match of at least six nucleotides to both a V gene segment and a J gene segment was required. Rearrangements were classified as productive when the CDR3 lacked stop codons and remained in frame with V and J, and all other rearrangements were classified as non-productive. Following IMGT convention, CDR3 was defined as the stretch from the second conserved V-encoded cysteine to the conserved J-encoded phenylalanine. Sequences without an unambiguous match to a single V gene segment were excluded from the earlier analysis of 587 of the donors. In an earlier analysis of a few hundred of the donors, V segments were called functional above 56.7% productive rearrangements and were called segregating when the between-donor standard deviation exceeded 5%. To diagnose cytomegalovirus status from the catalog of TCR beta chain sequences, a statistical classification framework was built. V and J gene assignment, in a later analysis, came from comparing TCR nucleotide sequences with IMGT/GENE-DB human TR gene sequences. The TCRdist pipeline was used in a later analysis to assign CDR3 sequences and most-parsimonious VDJ recombination scenarios. In a later analysis, every TCR beta chain was defined by the combination of its CDR3 amino acid sequence and its V-gene family, and reads without a unique V-gene family were dropped. As a way to deal with suspected cross-contamination and a sequencing artifact, a later analysis dropped approximately 590 nucleotide sequences that were highly shared and had low generation probability. For each public chain, a later analysis derived a clonal expansion index from normalized ranks of inferred template counts within each repertoire. In a later analysis, generation probabilities were computed with a VDJ recombination model fitted to out-of-frame rearrangements, and the resulting probabilities were checked against IGoR. Hypergeometric tests were used in a later analysis to score TCR-TCR, TCR-HLA and TCR-CMV co-occurrence, with a repertoire-size bias correction applied to the TCR pairs. A later analysis estimated false discovery rates by permuting HLA or CMV assignments 20 times. In a later analysis, co-occurring TCRs were grouped with DBSCAN, and TCRdist sequence similarity was added when clustering was performed within HLA-allele-positive subsets. Co-occurrence clustering excluded repertoires with fewer than 30,000 or more than 120,000 public chains, plus five with anomalous nucleotide sharing. Sourced from immuneACCESS, this table was stored by TCRdb with only in-frame sequences that have V and J called. A share of the clones is absent; for the studies checked, an unresolved V gene accounts for under half, and the remainder has no known explanation. Clone size and V and J calls were adopted from that table, with D and trimming inferred from the DNA. For this sample there are 150,000 to 200,000 clones; almost 80% appear just once. The ten largest clones add up to just under 6.5% of the sample.

The cohort consisted of approximately 690 healthy bone marrow donors. Cohort members were all nominally healthy when sampled, although unrecorded immune exposures were likely present. The donor was CMV seropositive and belonged to the group of over 250 seropositive cohort members. A peripheral blood sample was collected from each donor, and TCR beta sequencing was performed on peripheral blood mononuclear cells. Genomic DNA extraction from the blood cell samples was performed with the Qiagen DNeasy Blood Extraction Kit. The paper's findings and limits, for the study overall: A further reported finding was that TCR beta sequences accurately predicted the HLA-A and HLA-B alleles for most subjects in the first cohort. Specific HLA alleles were associated with 15,000 to 20,000 TCR beta sequences at a false discovery rate of 0.05 in a later analysis. According to the authors, the approach could potentially be generalized to other disease states and immunological phenotypes. The study gave a list of 150 to 200 TCR beta chains associated with cytomegalovirus. Most TCR sequences were seen in very few donors, while some public TCRs were found in many individuals. Some IMGT-functional V segments, including TRBV6-2 and TRBV6-3, could not be told apart with the 87-base-pair reads, so those segments were excluded. In vitro tests confirmed that three of the cytomegalovirus-associated TCR beta chains recognize cytomegalovirus antigens. In a later analysis, HLA-associated TCR beta chains showed more clonal expansion and lower generation probabilities than non-associated chains that were equally common. Immune exposure information for the cohort was limited to CMV serostatus. A group of highly shared sequence variants was considered likely to be a technical artifact of the sequencing pipeline. In an earlier analysis of fewer than 750 of the donors, most TCR beta V segments were observed in productive rearrangements about 87% or about 30% of the time, broadly matching IMGT annotations. HLA typing was unavailable for some donors at each locus, so association tests used only the typed subset. In a later analysis, most CMV-associated TCR beta chains were found to appear HLA-restricted, with HLA associations seemingly driven largely by CMV exposure. Cytomegalovirus status was reported to be diagnosed by the classifier with high specificity and sensitivity in both the original and validation cohorts. This cohort had only TCR beta chains sequenced, and the lack of alpha or paired-chain data limited which features could be detected. In a later analysis, TCR association rates were found to vary across HLA loci, with the most associated TCRs seen for DRB1 alleles and the fewest for HLA-C alleles. Assigning TCR associations to individual alleles was difficult when HLA alleles, especially DR and DQ, strongly co-occurred. Because counts were too low, around 17 rarely observed V segments, including chromosome 9 orphons, were left out of the earlier analysis of some 600 of the donors. According to a later analysis, parvovirus B19, influenza, CMV and Epstein-Barr virus appeared linked to several top co-occurrence clusters. According to a later genetic analysis, donors in an Asian-associated ancestry cluster had fewer N-insertions in productive TCRs than the approximately 610-donor mean. In a later genetic analysis, a missense DCLRE1C variant was associated with V-gene and J-gene trimming of TCR beta chains, and the association was replicated in an independent cohort. Sequencing depth was assumed to be roughly uniform across donors in the presence/absence analyses, though that assumption may not hold. Linkage disequilibrium might explain the correlated functional status among segregating V segments, but an unknown experimental factor could not be ruled out.

V drops 8 bases and J drops 4 bases, leaving 7 bases in between. The germline V gene yields SGHRS for CDR1 and YFSETQ for CDR2. The CDR3 runs 11 amino acids, cysteine and phenylalanine included. Only the CDR3 DNA is retained, 33 bases long and in frame from the first base. Sequenced input: PBMCs. This sequence originates from a man aged 35-49 years in good health and CMV-seropositive. The rearranged segments are TRBV5-1 and TRBJ2-1, with no reliable assignment of the D segment. The DNA sequence is given as TGCGCCAGTTGGCTGTACAATGAGCAGTTCTTC. It codes for CASWLYNEQFF.